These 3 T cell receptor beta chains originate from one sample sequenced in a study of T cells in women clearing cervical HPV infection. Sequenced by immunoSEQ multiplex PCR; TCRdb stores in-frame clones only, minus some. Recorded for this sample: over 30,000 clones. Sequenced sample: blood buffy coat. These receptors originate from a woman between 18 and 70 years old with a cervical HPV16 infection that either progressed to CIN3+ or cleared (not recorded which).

CDR3 residues: CASSAMTRPNEQYF. The DNA read from the CDR3 is TGTGCCAGCAGCGCTATGACACGTCCGAACGAG. The chain joins TRBV7-2 to TRBJ2-7; D is unclear. The CDR3 is cut off 3 residues early in the read; its end comes from the germline J gene. With 5 bases removed from V and 5 bases from J, the gap between germline ends came to 16 bases. The V gene's germline CDR1 is SGHTA and CDR2 FQGNSA. CDR3 length: 14 amino acids. Supplemented by reference TRBV7-2 and TRBJ2-7, the full variable domain reads GAGVSQSPSNKVTEKGKDVELRCDPISGHTALYWYRQSLGQGLEFLIYFQGNSAPDKSGLPSDRFSAERTGGSVSTLTIQRTQQEDSAVYLCASSAMTRPNEQYFGPGTRLTVT.

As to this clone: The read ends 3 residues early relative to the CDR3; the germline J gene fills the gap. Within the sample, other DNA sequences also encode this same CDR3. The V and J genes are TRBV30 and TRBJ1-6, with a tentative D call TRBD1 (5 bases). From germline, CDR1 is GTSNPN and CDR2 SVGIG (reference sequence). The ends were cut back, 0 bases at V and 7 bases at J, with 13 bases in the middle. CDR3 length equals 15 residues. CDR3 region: CAWSVAGVRNSPLHF. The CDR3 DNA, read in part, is TGTGCCTGGAGTGTGGCGGGGGTGAGGAATTCACCC.

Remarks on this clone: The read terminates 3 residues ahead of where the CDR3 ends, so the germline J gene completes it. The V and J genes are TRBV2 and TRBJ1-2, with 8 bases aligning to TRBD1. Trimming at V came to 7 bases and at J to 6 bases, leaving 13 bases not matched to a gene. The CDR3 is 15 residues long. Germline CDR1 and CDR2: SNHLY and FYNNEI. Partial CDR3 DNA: TGTGCCAGCAATTTTATAGGACAGGGTTCAAATGGC. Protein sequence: CASNFIGQGSNG. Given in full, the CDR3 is CASNFIGQGSNGYTF.